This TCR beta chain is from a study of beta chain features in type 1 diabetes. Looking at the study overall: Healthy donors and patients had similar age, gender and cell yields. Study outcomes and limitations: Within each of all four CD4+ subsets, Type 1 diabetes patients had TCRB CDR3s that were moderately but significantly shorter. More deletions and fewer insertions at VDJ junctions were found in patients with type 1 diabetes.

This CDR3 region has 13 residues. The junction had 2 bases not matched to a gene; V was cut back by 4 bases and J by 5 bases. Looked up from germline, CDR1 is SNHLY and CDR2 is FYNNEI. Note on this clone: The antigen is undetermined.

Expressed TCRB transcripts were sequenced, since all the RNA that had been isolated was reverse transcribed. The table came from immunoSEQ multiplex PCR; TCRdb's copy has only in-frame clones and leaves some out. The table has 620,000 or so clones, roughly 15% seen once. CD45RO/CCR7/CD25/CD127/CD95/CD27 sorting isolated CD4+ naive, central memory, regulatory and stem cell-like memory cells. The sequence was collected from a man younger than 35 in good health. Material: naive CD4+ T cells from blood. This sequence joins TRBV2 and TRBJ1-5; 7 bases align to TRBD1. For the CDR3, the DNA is TGTGCCAGCAGTGGAACAGGGGATCAGCCCCAGCATTTT. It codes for CASSGTGDQPQHF.